These T cell receptor beta chains were read from a single sample in a study of T cell changes during pregnancy in multiple sclerosis. Produced via immunoSEQ multiplex PCR; TCRdb's table is partial and in-frame only. The data show around 23,000 clones, with over 85% seen just once and roughly 7% held by the top ten. The input for sequencing was CD8+ T cells from peripheral blood mononuclear cells, taken in the third trimester of pregnancy. The receptors were gathered from a female donor with multiple sclerosis, enrolled in a pregnancy study. Each CDR3 is given with its conserved first and last residue. Each record gives: clone size, J gene, D gene, V gene, CDR3 protein, CDR3 DNA. A D gene is named only where the DNA matches it firmly. A row's size may be missing; if present it is once, few, many or a size class.

clone_size: NA; j_call: TRBJ2-7; d_call: TRBD1; v_call: TRBV27; cdr3_aa: CASSTDRGLREQYF; cdr3_nt: TGTGCCAGCAGTACAGACAGGGGGCTGCGCGAGCAGTACTTC
clone_size: NA; j_call: TRBJ1-2; d_call: NA; v_call: TRBV2; cdr3_aa: CASHREGYTF; cdr3_nt: TGTGCCAGCCACAGGGAAGGCTACACCTTC
clone_size: NA; j_call: TRBJ2-1; d_call: NA; v_call: TRBV9; cdr3_aa: CASSRNAASSYNEQFF; cdr3_nt: TGTGCCAGCAGCCGTAACGCGGCTAGCTCCTACAATGAGCAGTTCTTC
clone_size: NA; j_call: TRBJ2-6; d_call: NA; v_call: TRBV7-4; cdr3_aa: CASRPTEVSGANVLTF; cdr3_nt: TGTGCCAGCAGACCGACTGAAGTCTCTGGGGCCAACGTCCTGACTTTC
clone_size: NA; j_call: TRBJ1-4; d_call: TRBD1; v_call: TRBV14; cdr3_aa: CASSQESGTGFKLFF; cdr3_nt: TGTGCCAGCAGCCAAGAATCCGGGACAGGGTTTAAACTGTTTTTT
clone_size: NA; j_call: TRBJ2-1; d_call: NA; v_call: TRBV19; cdr3_aa: CASSPPYGYNEQFF; cdr3_nt: TGTGCCAGTAGCCCTCCCTACGGGTACAATGAGCAGTTCTTC
clone_size: NA; j_call: TRBJ2-1; d_call: NA; v_call: TRBV2; cdr3_aa: CASSEAQGAEQFF; cdr3_nt: TGTGCCAGCAGTGAAGCACAGGGCGCTGAGCAGTTCTTC
clone_size: NA; j_call: TRBJ2-3; d_call: NA; v_call: TRBV18; cdr3_aa: CASEGFSTDTQYF; cdr3_nt: TGTGCCAGTGAGGGATTTAGCACAGATACGCAGTATTTT
clone_size: NA; j_call: TRBJ2-3; d_call: NA; v_call: TRBV9; cdr3_aa: CASSVGTTGTDTQYF; cdr3_nt: TGTGCCAGCAGCGTAGGAACAACAGGCACAGATACGCAGTATTTT
clone_size: NA; j_call: TRBJ2-6; d_call: TRBD1; v_call: TRBV6-5; cdr3_aa: CASSPTGAGANVLTF; cdr3_nt: TGTGCCAGCAGTCCGACAGGGGCTGGGGCCAACGTCCTGACTTTC
clone_size: once; j_call: TRBJ1-2; d_call: NA; v_call: TRBV4-1; cdr3_aa: CASSQETHNYGYTF; cdr3_nt: TGCGCCAGCAGCCAAGAGACTCATAACTATGGCTACACCTTC
clone_size: NA; j_call: TRBJ2-7; d_call: TRBD2; v_call: TRBV27; cdr3_aa: CASSSRTSGPPYEQYF; cdr3_nt: TGTGCCAGCAGTTCGCGGACTAGCGGGCCTCCCTACGAGCAGTACTTC
clone_size: NA; j_call: TRBJ1-3; d_call: NA; v_call: TRBV7-8; cdr3_aa: CASSLGGGFFSGNTIYF; cdr3_nt: TGTGCCAGCAGCTTAGGGGGGGGGTTCTTCTCTGGAAACACCATATATTTT
clone_size: NA; j_call: TRBJ2-1; d_call: NA; v_call: TRBV27; cdr3_aa: CASRVLGANEQFF; cdr3_nt: TGTGCCAGCAGGGTCCTAGGCGCCAATGAGCAGTTCTTC
clone_size: NA; j_call: TRBJ1-1; d_call: TRBD1; v_call: TRBV27; cdr3_aa: CASSLKAGGMNTEAFF; cdr3_nt: TGTGCCAGCAGTTTAAAGGCAGGGGGCATGAACACTGAAGCTTTCTTT
clone_size: NA; j_call: TRBJ2-2; d_call: TRBD2; v_call: TRBV29-1; cdr3_aa: CSVYPQGLVSGELFF; cdr3_nt: TGCAGCGTTTATCCCCAGGGACTAGTATCCGGGGAGCTGTTTTTT
clone_size: NA; j_call: TRBJ2-3; d_call: NA; v_call: TRBV30; cdr3_aa: CAWSEGADSTDTQYF; cdr3_nt: TGTGCCTGGAGTGAAGGGGCAGATAGCACAGATACGCAGTATTTT
clone_size: NA; j_call: TRBJ2-7; d_call: NA; v_call: TRBV13; cdr3_aa: CASSLTSLGEQYF; cdr3_nt: TGTGCCAGCAGCTTAACTAGCTTAGGCGAGCAGTACTTC
clone_size: NA; j_call: TRBJ2-1; d_call: TRBD1; v_call: TRBV27; cdr3_aa: CASSPLGDSSYNEQFF; cdr3_nt: TGTGCCAGCAGTCCCCTGGGGGACAGCTCCTACAATGAGCAGTTCTTC
clone_size: medium-sized; j_call: TRBJ1-5; d_call: NA; v_call: TRBV7-8; cdr3_aa: CASSFSGLNSNQPQHF; cdr3_nt: TGTGCCAGCAGCTTCTCCGGGTTGAACAGCAATCAGCCCCAGCATTTT
clone_size: NA; j_call: TRBJ2-7; d_call: TRBD1; v_call: TRBV2; cdr3_aa: CAIIGTASYEQYF; cdr3_nt: TGTGCCATTATTGGGACAGCGTCCTACGAGCAGTACTTC
clone_size: NA; j_call: TRBJ1-2; d_call: NA; v_call: TRBV28; cdr3_aa: CASSFVDSFVGGYTF; cdr3_nt: TGTGCCAGCAGTTTTGTCGACTCGTTCGTTGGTGGCTACACCTTC
clone_size: NA; j_call: TRBJ2-7; d_call: TRBD2; v_call: TRBV4-2; cdr3_aa: CASSQDSTSGGVAYEQYF; cdr3_nt: TGTGCCAGCAGCCAAGATTCCACTAGCGGGGGAGTAGCCTACGAGCAGTACTTC
clone_size: NA; j_call: TRBJ1-1; d_call: NA; v_call: TRBV6-5; cdr3_aa: CASRQQGLNTEAFF; cdr3_nt: TGTGCCAGCAGACAACAGGGTTTGAACACTGAAGCTTTCTTT
clone_size: NA; j_call: TRBJ2-1; d_call: TRBD2; v_call: TRBV27; cdr3_aa: CASSLAGALLYNEQFF; cdr3_nt: TGTGCCAGCAGTCTAGCGGGGGCTCTGCTCTACAATGAGCAGTTCTTC
clone_size: NA; j_call: TRBJ2-1; d_call: TRBD1; v_call: TRBV27; cdr3_aa: CASSWDRYNEQFF; cdr3_nt: TGTGCCAGCAGCTGGGACAGATACAATGAGCAGTTCTTC
clone_size: NA; j_call: TRBJ2-7; d_call: TRBD1; v_call: TRBV6-1; cdr3_aa: CASSLDRAHSYEQYF; cdr3_nt: TGTGCCAGCAGTCTCGACAGGGCCCACTCCTACGAGCAGTACTTC
clone_size: NA; j_call: TRBJ1-2; d_call: NA; v_call: TRBV21-1; cdr3_aa: CASSKWMKGIYGYTF; cdr3_nt: TGTGCCAGCAGCAAATGGATGAAGGGGATTTATGGCTACACCTTC
clone_size: NA; j_call: TRBJ2-2; d_call: TRBD2; v_call: TRBV10-3; cdr3_aa: CAVLAGGGTGELFF; cdr3_nt: TGTGCCGTTCTAGCGGGTGGCGGCACCGGGGAGCTGTTTTTT
clone_size: NA; j_call: TRBJ1-1; d_call: NA; v_call: TRBV7-9; cdr3_aa: CAIPATRGNTEAFF; cdr3_nt: TGTGCCATCCCGGCGACCCGGGGAAACACTGAAGCTTTCTTT
clone_size: NA; j_call: TRBJ1-1; d_call: NA; v_call: TRBV19; cdr3_aa: CASSPSWALNTEAFF; cdr3_nt: TGTGCCAGTAGTCCCAGCTGGGCGTTGAACACTGAAGCTTTCTTT
clone_size: once; j_call: TRBJ2-7; d_call: TRBD2; v_call: TRBV14; cdr3_aa: CASSQDPSGYEQYF; cdr3_nt: TGTGCCAGCAGCCAAGATCCTAGCGGTTACGAGCAGTACTTC
clone_size: NA; j_call: TRBJ2-5; d_call: TRBD2; v_call: TRBV5-1; cdr3_aa: CASSGRGAREAETQYF; cdr3_nt: TGCGCCAGCAGCGGGCGGGGGGCTAGGGAGGCGGAGACCCAGTACTTC
clone_size: NA; j_call: TRBJ2-3; d_call: NA; v_call: TRBV6-5; cdr3_aa: CASSYGGESTDTQYF; cdr3_nt: TGTGCCAGCAGTTACGGGGGCGAGAGCACAGATACGCAGTATTTT
clone_size: NA; j_call: TRBJ1-2; d_call: TRBD1; v_call: TRBV9; cdr3_aa: CASSPPTGINYGYTF; cdr3_nt: TGTGCCAGCAGCCCCCCGACAGGGATTAACTATGGCTACACCTTC
clone_size: once; j_call: TRBJ2-3; d_call: TRBD2; v_call: TRBV13; cdr3_aa: CASSLGLAGALQDTQYF; cdr3_nt: TGTGCCAGCAGCTTGGGGCTAGCGGGAGCGTTGCAAGATACGCAGTATTTT